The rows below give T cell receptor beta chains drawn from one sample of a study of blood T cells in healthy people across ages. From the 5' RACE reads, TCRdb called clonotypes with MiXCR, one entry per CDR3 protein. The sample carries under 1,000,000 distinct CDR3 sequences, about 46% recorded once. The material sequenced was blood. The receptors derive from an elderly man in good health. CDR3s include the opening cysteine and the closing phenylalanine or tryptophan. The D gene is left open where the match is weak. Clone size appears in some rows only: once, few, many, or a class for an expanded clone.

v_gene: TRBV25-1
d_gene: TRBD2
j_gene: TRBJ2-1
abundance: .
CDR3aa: CASSYIWKNGLAGGGEQFF
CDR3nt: TGTGCCAGCAGCTACATTTGGAAGAATGGGCTAGCGGGAGGTGGGGAGCAGTTCTTC

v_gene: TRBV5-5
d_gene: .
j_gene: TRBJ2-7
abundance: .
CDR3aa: CASSFSAARTGEQYF
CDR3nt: TGTGCCAGCAGCTTTTCTGCCGCAAGGACGGGAGAGCAGTACTTC

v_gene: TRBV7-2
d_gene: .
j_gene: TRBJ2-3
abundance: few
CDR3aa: CASSATGEPTDTQYF
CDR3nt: TGTGCCAGCAGCGCTACAGGAGAACCCACAGATACGCAGTATTTT

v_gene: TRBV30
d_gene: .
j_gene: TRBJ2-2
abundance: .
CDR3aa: CACVDTGELFF
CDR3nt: TGTGCCTGTGTCGACACCGGGGAGCTGTTTTTT

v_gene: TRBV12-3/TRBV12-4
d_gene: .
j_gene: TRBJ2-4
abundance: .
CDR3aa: CASSSRRGTKNIQYF
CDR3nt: TGTGCCAGCAGCTCTCGTAGGGGGACCAAAAACATTCAGTACTTC

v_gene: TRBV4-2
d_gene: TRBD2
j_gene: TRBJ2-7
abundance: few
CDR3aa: CASSQVLAGEPEQYF
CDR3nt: TGTGCCAGCAGCCAAGTTCTAGCGGGAGAACCCGAGCAGTACTTC

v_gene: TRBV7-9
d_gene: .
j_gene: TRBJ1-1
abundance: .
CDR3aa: CASSLRTLNTEAFF
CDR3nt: TGTGCCAGCAGCTTGCGCACCTTGAACACTGAAGCTTTCTTT

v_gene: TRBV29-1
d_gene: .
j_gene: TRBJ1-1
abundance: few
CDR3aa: CSGRHTEAFF
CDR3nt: TGCAGCGGGAGGCACACTGAAGCTTTCTTT

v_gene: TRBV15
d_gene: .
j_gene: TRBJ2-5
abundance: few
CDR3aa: CATSREGVGTQYF
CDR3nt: TGTGCCACCAGCAGAGAAGGCGTGGGGACCCAGTACTTC

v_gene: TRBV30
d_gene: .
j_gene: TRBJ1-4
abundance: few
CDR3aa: CAWSVIEKLFF
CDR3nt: TGTGCCTGGAGTGTAATCGAAAAACTGTTTTTT

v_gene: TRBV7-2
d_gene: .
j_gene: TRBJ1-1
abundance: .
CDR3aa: CASSLTRVGAEAFF
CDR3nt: TGTGCCAGCAGCTTAACGCGGGTAGGGGCTGAAGCTTTCTTT

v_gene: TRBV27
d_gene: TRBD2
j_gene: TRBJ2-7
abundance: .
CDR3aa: CASARGGGTYEQYF
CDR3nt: TGTGCCAGCGCCCGGGGGGGCGGAACCTACGAGCAGTACTTC

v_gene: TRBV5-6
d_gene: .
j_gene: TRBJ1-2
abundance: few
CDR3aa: CASSLTPLTYYGYTF
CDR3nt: TGTGCCAGCAGCTTGACCCCACTAACTTACTATGGCTACACCTTC

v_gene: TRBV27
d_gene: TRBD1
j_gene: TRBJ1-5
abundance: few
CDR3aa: CASRPHTGGPALSNQPQHF
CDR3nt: TGTGCCAGCAGACCACATACAGGGGGCCCTGCCTTGAGCAATCAGCCCCAGCATTTT

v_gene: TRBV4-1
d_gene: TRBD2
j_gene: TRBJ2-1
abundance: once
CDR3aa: CASSQGGRSGGHNEQFF
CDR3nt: TGCGCCAGCAGCCAAGGGGGGAGAAGCGGGGGACACAATGAGCAGTTCTTC

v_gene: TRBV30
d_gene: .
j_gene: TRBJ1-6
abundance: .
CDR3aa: CAWGSSYNSPLHF
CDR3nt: TGTGCCTGGGGGAGCTCCTATAATTCACCCCTCCACTTT

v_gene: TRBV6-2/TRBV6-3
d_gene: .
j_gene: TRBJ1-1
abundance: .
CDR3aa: CASKGFGNTEAFF
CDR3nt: TGTGCCAGCAAGGGGTTCGGGAACACTGAAGCTTTCTTT

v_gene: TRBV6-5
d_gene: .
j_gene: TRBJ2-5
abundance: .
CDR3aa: CASSYRAAEWETQYF
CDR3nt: TGTGCCAGCAGTTACCGAGCGGCCGAGTGGGAGACCCAGTACTTC

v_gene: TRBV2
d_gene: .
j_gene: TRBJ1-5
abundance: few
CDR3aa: CASSGDTGGNQPQHF
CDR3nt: TGTGCCAGCAGCGGGGACACCGGGGGCAATCAGCCCCAGCATTTT

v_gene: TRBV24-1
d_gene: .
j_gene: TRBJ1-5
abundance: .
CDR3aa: CATSREGQPQHF
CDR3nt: TGTGCCACCTCTCGAGAGGGTCAGCCCCAGCATTTT

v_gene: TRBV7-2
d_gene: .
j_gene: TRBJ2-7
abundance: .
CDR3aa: CASSRAGRVEQYF
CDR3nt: TGTGCCAGCAGCAGGGCAGGGCGCGTCGAGCAGTACTTC

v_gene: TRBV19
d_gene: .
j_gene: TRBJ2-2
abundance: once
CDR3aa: CASTEPGVTTDNTGELFF
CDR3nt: TGTGCCAGTACCGAACCAGGGGTAACGACAGATAACACCGGGGAGCTGTTTTTT

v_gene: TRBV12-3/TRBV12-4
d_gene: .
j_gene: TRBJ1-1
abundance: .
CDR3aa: CASMTLGTEAFF
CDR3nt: TGTGCCAGCATGACATTGGGCACTGAAGCTTTCTTT

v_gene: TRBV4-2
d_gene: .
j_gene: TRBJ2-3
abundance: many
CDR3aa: CASSQEPGVEDTQYF
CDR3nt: TGTGCCAGCAGCCAAGAACCGGGAGTGGAAGATACGCAGTATTTT

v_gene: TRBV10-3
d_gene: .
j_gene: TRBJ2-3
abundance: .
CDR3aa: CASSVQGLDTQYF
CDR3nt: TGTGCCAGCAGTGTCCAGGGGTTGGATACGCAGTATTTT

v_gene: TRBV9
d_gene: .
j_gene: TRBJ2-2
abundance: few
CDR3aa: CASSVLVDTGELFF
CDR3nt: TGTGCCAGCAGCGTGCTTGTCGACACCGGGGAGCTGTTTTTT

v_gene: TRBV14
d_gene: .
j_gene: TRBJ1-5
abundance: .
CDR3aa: CASSHTARNNQPQHF
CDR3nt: TGTGCCAGCAGCCATACTGCGAGGAACAATCAGCCCCAGCATTTT

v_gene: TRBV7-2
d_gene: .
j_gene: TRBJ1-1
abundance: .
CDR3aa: CASSSSRNTEAFF
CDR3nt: TGTGCCAGCAGCTCGTCAAGGAACACTGAAGCTTTCTTT

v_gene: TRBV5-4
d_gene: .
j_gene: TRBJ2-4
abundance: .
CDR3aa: CASSERTDHKNIQYF
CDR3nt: TGTGCCAGCAGCGAGCGGACAGATCACAAAAACATTCAGTACTTC

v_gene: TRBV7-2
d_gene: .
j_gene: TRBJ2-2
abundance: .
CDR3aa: CASSVRLGDTGELFF
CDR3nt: TGTGCCAGCAGCGTCAGACTAGGGGACACCGGGGAGCTGTTTTTT

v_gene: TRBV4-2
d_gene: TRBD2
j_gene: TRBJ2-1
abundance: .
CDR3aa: CASSQVAGALSYNEQFF
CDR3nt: TGTGCCAGCAGCCAAGTAGCGGGAGCCCTCTCCTACAATGAGCAGTTCTTC

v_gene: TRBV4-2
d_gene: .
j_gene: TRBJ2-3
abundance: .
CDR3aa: CASSQAVADTQYF
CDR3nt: TGTGCCAGCAGCCAGGCGGTGGCAGATACGCAGTATTTT

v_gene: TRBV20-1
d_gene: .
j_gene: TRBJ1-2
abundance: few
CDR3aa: CSARSGEDGYTF
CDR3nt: TGCAGTGCTAGATCAGGGGAAGATGGCTACACCTTC

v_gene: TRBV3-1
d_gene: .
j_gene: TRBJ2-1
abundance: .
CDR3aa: CASSQDRWVRPKAQFF
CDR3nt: TGTGCCAGCAGCCAAGACAGGTGGGTCAGGCCTAAGGCCCAGTTCTTC